These 23 T cell receptor beta chains were all obtained from the same sample, sequenced in a study of cytotoxic CD8 clonotypes in ibrutinib-treated CLL. Repertoires were generated with immunoSEQ multiplex PCR, while TCRdb's copy carries only in-frame clones and drops some. Of more than 9,500 clones detected, around 68% appear once; the ten largest clones hold roughly 23%. Source: PBMCs, taken before ibrutinib treatment. These receptors all stem from a human donor with chronic lymphocytic leukemia.

This clone was found a few times. This CDR3 is CASTRDARPNQPQHF. CDR3 sequence (DNA): TGTGCCAGTACACGGGACGCCCGACCCAATCAGCCCCAGCATTTT. The gene calls are TRBV2 and TRBJ1-5; TRBD1 is a possible D gene (5 bases). The CDR3 length is 15 residues. Germline lookup yields CDR1 SNHLY and CDR2 FYNNEI. Trimming left V 9 bases short and J 3 bases short, with 18 bases between.

This clone was picked up a small number of times. The chain recombines TRBV6-5 with TRBJ2-7; possible D gene TRBD1, 6 bases. Per the germline V gene, CDR1 is MNHEY and CDR2 is SVGAGI. The CDR3 length is 14 residues. V lost 4 bases to trimming and J lost 7 bases, with 17 bases between them. Here the CDR3 reads CASSLGQFLGEQYF. CDR3 bases: TGTGCCAGCAGTTTAGGACAGTTTTTGGGGGAGCAGTACTTC.

This clone was counted a few times. This chain joins TRBV11-3 and TRBJ1-5; 7 positions agree with TRBD1. Germline CDR1 and CDR2: SGHNT and YENEEA. The CDR3 runs to 19 residues. With 5 bases clipped from V and 0 bases from J, the junction kept 16 bases outside the gene matches. For the CDR3, the DNA is TGTGCCAGCAGCGCCACGCGGACAGGTAGTGGTTTTAGCAATCAGCCCCAGCATTTT. Translated, it gives CASSATRTGSGFSNQPQHF. Based on the CDR3 plus reference TRBV11-3 and TRBJ1-5, the full variable domain is EAGVVQSPRYKIIEKKQPVAFWCNPISGHNTLYWYLQNLGQGPELLIRYENEEAVDDSQLPKDRFSAERLKGVDSTLKIQPAELGDSAVYLCASSATRTGSGFSNQPQHFGDGTRLSIL.

This clone appeared a few times. The V and J genes are TRBV6-4 and TRBJ1-6; D unresolved. Trimming pared 2 bases from V and 0 bases from J, leaving 2 bases between. The CDR3 has 14 amino acids. Germline lookup yields CDR1 MRHNA and CDR2 SNTAGT. DNA of the CDR3: TGTGCCAGCAGTGACAGCTCCTATAATTCACCCCTCCACTTT. This encodes CASSDSSYNSPLHF.

Only a few counts were recorded for this clone. The chain recombines TRBV29-1 with TRBJ1-2; D gene unclear. The CDR3 spans 12 residues. Germline V gives CDR1 SQVTM, CDR2 ANQGSEA. The V gene lost 3 bases and the J gene lost 1 base, with 6 bases spanning the gap. The CDR3 sequence is CSVEANNYGYTF. CDR3 coding DNA: TGCAGCGTTGAGGCAAATAACTATGGCTACACCTTC.

The sample holds a few counts of this clone. This chain links TRBV18 with TRBJ2-5; D is undetermined. This CDR3 is 14 amino acids long. Germline V CDR1 and CDR2: KGHSH, LQKENI. Trimming took 6 bases from V and 2 from J, leaving 13 bases between them. The CDR3 region is CASSQFKNQETQYF. The CDR3 DNA reads as TGTGCCAGCTCCCAGTTTAAGAATCAAGAGACCCAGTACTTC.

This clone occurred a few times. The J gene is TRBJ2-3, the V gene TRBV2; D is undetermined. Germline CDR1 SNHLY, CDR2 FYNNEI. Trimming pared 0 bases from V and 1 base from J, leaving 5 bases between. The CDR3 spans 14 residues. The CDR3 region has the DNA TGTGCCAGCAGTGAAGCATGGGGCACAGATACGCAGTATTTT. Protein: CASSEAWGTDTQYF.

The chain combines TRBV28 with TRBJ1-6; 7 bases match TRBD1. The junction had 6 bases not matched to a gene; V was cut back by 6 bases and J by 10 bases. CDR1 MDHEN and CDR2 SYDVKM come from the germline V gene. The CDR3 is 13 amino acids. Here the CDR3 DNA reads TGTGCCAGCAGGCAGGGGGTGGTGTCACCCCTCCACTTT. Residues: CASRQGVVSPLHF.

This chain uses TRBV27 with TRBJ2-1; D not resolved. CDR1 is MNHEY, CDR2 SMNVEV, per germline (reference sequence). Trimming cost V 5 bases and J 9 bases, with 14 bases left between them. The CDR3 runs to 13 residues. For the CDR3, the DNA is TGTGCCAGCAGTGACGAGACTCCCCCTGAGCAGTTCTTC. Protein: CASSDETPPEQFF.

For this clone: The germline gene is not matched at one end of the junction; a read error may be the cause. V gene TRBV5-6 combines with J gene TRBJ1-2; a weak D match, TRBD1 (6 bases). CDR3 length: 14 amino acids. Germline assignment: CDR1 SGHDT and CDR2 YYEEEE. CDR3 nucleotide sequence: TGTGCCAGCAACTTGCGGGGGGCCGACTATGGCTACACCTTC. It is translated as CASNLRGADYGYTF.

This clone has just a few counts. The rearrangement uses TRBV7-2 and TRBJ2-1; the match to TRBD2 covers 13 bases. Trimming took 1 base from V and 5 from J; bases not matched to a gene: 2. Germline lookup yields CDR1 SGHTA and CDR2 FQGNSA. CDR3 length: 16 residues. The CDR3 protein is CASSLVGTSGDNEQFF. As DNA, the CDR3 is TGTGCCAGCAGCTTAGTTGGGACTAGCGGGGACAATGAGCAGTTCTTC.

V and J are TRBV2 and TRBJ1-6, with unresolved D. The germline V gene has CDR1 SNHLY and CDR2 FYNNEI. The CDR3 contains 16 residues. The V and J ends lost 7 bases and 0 bases respectively, with 13 bases between them. CDR3 sequence: CASNLAGSSYNSPLHF. CDR3 in DNA: TGTGCCAGCAATCTGGCGGGAAGCTCCTATAATTCACCCCTCCACTTT.

Relative to its sample, this clone is large. Here the CDR3 reads CASSADGSSTDTQYF. In DNA, the CDR3 is TGTGCCAGCAGCGCGGACGGATCTAGCACAGATACGCAGTATTTT. The chain employs TRBV6-5 and TRBJ2-3; no definite D call. This CDR3 is built from 15 residues. Trimming took off 6 bases at V and 0 bases at J, with 13 bases between the two ends. CDR1 and CDR2 (germline): MNHEY, SVGAGI.

The count of this clone is one. The chain has TRBV15 and TRBJ2-7; 9 bases are shared with TRBD1. CDR1 is LNHNV and CDR2 is YYDKDF in the germline V gene (reference sequence). The V segment lost 1 base and the J segment 4 bases; nucleotides outside the gene matches: 2. This CDR3 is built from 14 residues. Written as DNA, the CDR3 is TGTGCCACCAGCAGAGCCGGACAGGGGTACGAGCAGTACTTC. This gives the protein CATSRAGQGYEQYF.

The V gene is TRBV5-1, the J gene TRBJ1-5, with 8 bases aligning to TRBD1. Trimming removed 0 bases from V and 5 bases from J; junction bases left unmatched: 7. The CDR3 length is 16 residues. CDR1 is SGHRS, CDR2 YFSETQ, per germline. The CDR3 DNA sequence: TGCGCCAGCAGCTTGGGGAGTGGACAGGGCCATCAGCCCCAGCATTTT. Protein: CASSLGSGQGHQPQHF.

The gene calls are TRBV6-5 and TRBJ1-1; no reliable D call. There are 13 residues in the CDR3. Germline CDR1 and CDR2: MNHEY and SVGAGI. The V end was cut by 6 bases, the J end by 0 bases, with 8 bases between. This CDR3 reads CASRVVVNTEAFF. DNA of the CDR3: TGTGCCAGCAGAGTGGTGGTGAACACTGAAGCTTTCTTT.

The rearrangement links TRBV4-2 to TRBJ2-7; 10 bases fit TRBD2. The V segment lost 4 bases and the J segment 0 bases; nucleotides outside the gene matches: 12. The CDR3 runs 18 residues. Germline lookup yields CDR1 LGHNA and CDR2 YNFKEQ. The CDR3 DNA reads as TGTGCCAGCAGCCCGAAGGTGGCAGCGGGGGGGGACTCCTACGAGCAGTACTTC. Its protein is CASSPKVAAGGDSYEQYF.

Remarks on this clone: The junction departs from the called germline gene at one end, perhaps through a read error. The gene calls are TRBV7-7 and TRBJ2-1; 7 bases align to TRBD1. This CDR3 is built from 14 residues. Germline values: CDR1 SSHAT, CDR2 FNYEAQ (reference sequence). The CDR3 sequence: CASSLGEGAYEQFF. CDR3 coding DNA: TGTGCTAGCAGCTTGGGCGAGGGGGCCTATGAGCAGTTCTTC.

The CDR3 loop is CASSLYMQGAGSNQPQHF. CDR3 nucleotide sequence: TGTGCCAGCAGCTTATATATGCAGGGCGCTGGCAGCAATCAGCCCCAGCATTTT. The chain combines TRBV11-3 with TRBJ1-5; possibly TRBD1 for D (5 bases). The CDR3 contains 18 residues. The V gene lost 2 bases and the J gene lost 1 base, with 18 bases spanning the gap. CDR1 SGHNT and CDR2 YENEEA come from the germline V gene. Variable domain in full (rest from reference TRBV11-3 and TRBJ1-5): EAGVVQSPRYKIIEKKQPVAFWCNPISGHNTLYWYLQNLGQGPELLIRYENEEAVDDSQLPKDRFSAERLKGVDSTLKIQPAELGDSAVYLCASSLYMQGAGSNQPQHFGDGTRLSIL.

The table lists this clone with a few counts. V gene TRBV7-3 combines with J gene TRBJ2-3, with D uncertain. This CDR3 spans 15 amino acids. In germline, CDR1 is SGHTA, CDR2 FQGTGA. V shed 3 bases and J shed 2 bases, with 12 bases lying between them. The CDR3 loop reads CASSLAGSFTDTQYF. The CDR3 coding sequence is TGTGCCAGCAGCTTGGCCGGGTCTTTCACAGATACGCAGTATTTT. The full variable domain, with the rest looked up from reference TRBV7-3 and TRBJ2-3, is GAGVSQTPSNKVTEKGKYVELRCDPISGHTALYWYRQSLGQGPEFLIYFQGTGAADDSGLPNDRFFAVRPEGSVSTLKIQRTERGDSAVYLCASSLAGSFTDTQYFGPGTRLTVL.

This chain uses TRBV2 with TRBJ2-2, with a tentative D call TRBD2 (5 bases). This CDR3 contains 12 residues. Trimming cost V 7 bases and J 6 bases, with 9 bases left between them. Germline CDR1 reads SNHLY; CDR2 reads FYNNEI. The CDR3 region is CASTSGAGELFF. DNA of the CDR3: TGTGCCAGCACTTCCGGGGCCGGGGAGCTGTTTTTT.

J is TRBJ1-1 and V is TRBV10-1, with a tentative D call TRBD1 (5 bases). The ends were cut back, 4 bases at V and 4 bases at J, with 13 bases in the middle. The CDR3 is made up of 14 amino acids. CDR1 and CDR2 (germline): WNHNN, SYGVQD (reference sequence). The CDR3 DNA is TGCGCCAGCAGTGTTACGGGGGGGGGCACTGAAGCTTTCTTT. It translates to CASSVTGGGTEAFF.

This clone was recorded a few times. The chain is built from TRBV9 and TRBJ2-2, with D possibly being TRBD1 (5 bases). CDR3 length equals 13 residues. V was clipped by 0 bases and J by 6 bases, with 6 bases between them. Per the germline V gene, CDR1 is SGDLS and CDR2 is YYNGEE. Written as DNA, the CDR3 is TGTGCCAGCAGCGTAGTAGGGGCCGGGGAGCTGTTTTTT. Translated, it gives CASSVVGAGELFF.